These T cell receptor beta chains were read from a single sample in a study of blood T cell repertoires in COVID-19. TCRdb's table, derived via immunoSEQ multiplex PCR, lists solely in-frame clones and lacks some. The sample has 200,000 to 250,000 clones; approximately 83% are singletons. The specimen sequenced was peripheral blood. All receptors come from a woman aged 25-40 years with COVID-19, enrolled during active disease. Each CDR3 is given with its conserved first and last residue. D genes are given only for firm matches. Expanded clones get a size class; other rows say once, few or many, or leave the size out.

CDR3: CASSYSETVRPQHF
DNA: TGTGCCAGCAGTTACTCGGAGACGGTTAGGCCCCAGCATTTT
J: TRBJ1-5
size: NA
D: NA
V: TRBV6-2/TRBV6-3
length: 14

CDR3: CASSLVGGNEKLFF
DNA: TGTGCCAGCAGTTTGGTCGGCGGTAATGAAAAACTGTTTTTT
J: TRBJ1-4
size: NA
D: NA
V: TRBV27
length: 14

CDR3: CASSVGGGYTF
DNA: TGTGCCAGCAGTGTCGGGGGAGGCTACACCTTC
J: TRBJ1-2
size: NA
D: NA
V: TRBV6-2/TRBV6-3
length: 11

CDR3: CASSPPGGAGNTIYF
DNA: TGTGCCAGCTCGCCTCCCGGGGGGGCTGGAAACACCATATATTTT
J: TRBJ1-3
size: few
D: NA
V: TRBV18
length: 15

CDR3: CASSQGQAYNSPLHF
DNA: TGTGCCAGCAGCCAGGGACAGGCCTATAATTCACCCCTCCACTTT
J: TRBJ1-6
size: NA
D: TRBD1
V: TRBV7-3
length: 15

CDR3: CASSLGQLLSYEQYF
DNA: TGTGCCAGCAGCCTAGGACAGCTTCTTTCCTACGAGCAGTACTTC
J: TRBJ2-7
size: NA
D: NA
V: TRBV9
length: 15

CDR3: CASTPDRGTFSNQPQHF
DNA: TGTGCCAGTACGCCGGACAGGGGAACTTTTAGCAATCAGCCCCAGCATTTT
J: TRBJ1-5
size: once
D: TRBD1
V: TRBV19
length: 17

CDR3: CASSPPGITYGYTF
DNA: TGTGCCAGCAGCCCCCCCGGGATCACCTATGGCTACACCTTC
J: TRBJ1-2
size: NA
D: NA
V: TRBV6-6
length: 14

CDR3: CASSLDRAYGDYGYTF
DNA: TGTGCCAGCAGCTTAGACAGGGCCTATGGGGACTATGGCTACACCTTC
J: TRBJ1-2
size: NA
D: NA
V: TRBV7-2
length: 16

CDR3: CASSLTSGRDYNEQFF
DNA: TGTGCCAGCAGCCTTACTAGCGGGAGGGATTACAATGAGCAGTTCTTC
J: TRBJ2-1
size: NA
D: TRBD2
V: TRBV13
length: 16

CDR3: CASSTETSKQFF
DNA: TGTGCCAGCAGTACGGAGACTAGCAAGCAGTTCTTC
J: TRBJ2-1
size: NA
D: TRBD2
V: TRBV25-1
length: 12

CDR3: CASSYSEPGELFF
DNA: TGTGCCAGCAGTTATAGCGAGCCCGGGGAGCTGTTTTTT
J: TRBJ2-2
size: NA
D: NA
V: TRBV6-5
length: 13

CDR3: CATGQGENTEAFF
DNA: TGCGCCACCGGACAGGGGGAAAACACTGAAGCTTTCTTT
J: TRBJ1-1
size: NA
D: TRBD1
V: TRBV10-2
length: 13

CDR3: CASRFRDRGSGARDTQYF
DNA: TGTGCCAGCCGATTCCGGGACAGGGGAAGCGGAGCAAGAGATACGCAGTATTTT
J: TRBJ2-3
size: NA
D: TRBD1
V: TRBV7-9
length: 18

CDR3: CASSPPTSGSSYNEQFF
DNA: TGTGCCAGCTCACCACCGACTAGCGGGAGCTCCTACAATGAGCAGTTCTTC
J: TRBJ2-1
size: few
D: TRBD2
V: TRBV18
length: 17

CDR3: CASSPGQEGKDEQFF
DNA: TGTGCCAGCAGCCCAGGACAGGAAGGAAAGGATGAGCAGTTCTTC
J: TRBJ2-1
size: NA
D: TRBD1
V: TRBV7-9
length: 15

CDR3: CASSIPGGETQYF
DNA: TGTGCCAGTAGTATCCCGGGAGGGGAGACCCAGTACTTC
J: TRBJ2-5
size: NA
D: TRBD2
V: TRBV19
length: 13

CDR3: CASSTSGMARNNEQFF
DNA: TGTGCCAGCAGCACCAGCGGGATGGCTAGGAACAATGAGCAGTTCTTC
J: TRBJ2-1
size: NA
D: TRBD2
V: TRBV7-9
length: 16

CDR3: CASSSEGRGTEAFF
DNA: TGTGCCAGCAGCTCCGAGGGGAGGGGCACTGAAGCTTTCTTT
J: TRBJ1-1
size: NA
D: NA
V: TRBV7-9
length: 14

CDR3: CASSQRALAGLTDTQYF
DNA: TGCGCCAGCAGCCAAAGGGCACTAGCAGGGCTCACAGATACGCAGTATTTT
J: TRBJ2-3
size: few
D: NA
V: TRBV4-1
length: 17

CDR3: CASSHQQGYEQYF
DNA: TGCGCCAGCAGCCACCAACAGGGCTACGAGCAGTACTTC
J: TRBJ2-7
size: NA
D: NA
V: TRBV4-3
length: 13

CDR3: CSVVTGSSYNEQFF
DNA: TGCAGCGTCGTGACAGGGAGCTCCTACAATGAGCAGTTCTTC
J: TRBJ2-1
size: NA
D: TRBD1
V: TRBV29-1
length: 14

CDR3: CASSLDGRGRMNTEAFF
DNA: TGTGCCAGCAGCTTAGATGGCAGGGGGCGTATGAACACTGAAGCTTTCTTT
J: TRBJ1-1
size: once
D: TRBD1
V: TRBV11-2
length: 17

CDR3: CASSVVTGGGTEAFF
DNA: TGTGCCAGCAGCGTAGTCACAGGGGGGGGCACTGAAGCTTTCTTT
J: TRBJ1-1
size: NA
D: TRBD1
V: TRBV9
length: 15

CDR3: CASRLQGPGELFF
DNA: TGTGCCTCCAGATTACAGGGCCCGGGGGAGCTGTTTTTT
J: TRBJ2-2
size: NA
D: NA
V: TRBV10-3
length: 13

CDR3: CASSRRGGAGTGELFF
DNA: TGTGCCAGCAGCCGCCGCGGGGGGGCCGGCACCGGGGAGCTGTTTTTT
J: TRBJ2-2
size: once
D: TRBD2
V: TRBV7-2
length: 16

CDR3: CASSVGRGPGNEQFF
DNA: TGTGCCAGCAGCGTAGGCAGGGGGCCGGGCAATGAGCAGTTCTTC
J: TRBJ2-1
size: few
D: TRBD1
V: TRBV9
length: 15

CDR3: CSAVRGTEAFF
DNA: TGCAGCGCAGTTAGAGGGACTGAAGCTTTCTTT
J: TRBJ1-1
size: NA
D: NA
V: TRBV20-1
length: 11

CDR3: CASSGSGRAESEQFF
DNA: TGTGCCAGCAGTGGTAGCGGGAGGGCCGAATCTGAGCAGTTCTTC
J: TRBJ2-1
size: NA
D: TRBD2
V: TRBV2
length: 15

CDR3: CASSPLDRETEAFF
DNA: TGTGCCAGCTCACCACTGGACAGGGAAACTGAAGCTTTCTTT
J: TRBJ1-1
size: NA
D: TRBD1
V: TRBV18
length: 14

CDR3: CAISRSPGTGSETQYF
DNA: TGTGCCATCAGTCGTAGTCCCGGGACAGGCTCGGAGACCCAGTACTTC
J: TRBJ2-5
size: NA
D: TRBD1
V: TRBV10-3
length: 16

CDR3: CASSLGQGPYEQYF
DNA: TGTGCCAGCAGCCTTGGACAGGGTCCTTACGAGCAGTACTTC
J: TRBJ2-7
size: NA
D: TRBD1
V: TRBV9
length: 14

CDR3: CASSLDRAGANVLTF
DNA: TGCGCCAGCAGCTTAGACAGGGCTGGGGCCAACGTCCTGACTTTC
J: TRBJ2-6
size: NA
D: TRBD1
V: TRBV4-3
length: 15

CDR3: CASSPSGGQNYYGYTF
DNA: TGTGCCAGCAGCCCCTCCGGGGGACAGAACTACTATGGCTACACCTTC
J: TRBJ1-2
size: NA
D: TRBD1
V: TRBV28
length: 16

CDR3: CASSLGQVGNEQFF
DNA: TGCGCCAGCAGCTTGGGGCAGGTTGGCAATGAGCAGTTCTTC
J: TRBJ2-1
size: NA
D: NA
V: TRBV5-1
length: 14

CDR3: CAISESREGTQYF
DNA: TGTGCCATCAGTGAGTCTCGGGAGGGGACCCAGTACTTC
J: TRBJ2-5
size: few
D: TRBD2
V: TRBV10-3
length: 13

CDR3: CASSQDIADTQYF
DNA: TGTGCCAGCAGCCAAGATATCGCAGATACGCAGTATTTT
J: TRBJ2-3
size: NA
D: NA
V: TRBV4-2
length: 13

CDR3: CAWSATEYEQYF
DNA: TGTGCCTGGAGCGCCACTGAGTACGAGCAGTACTTC
J: TRBJ2-7
size: once
D: NA
V: TRBV30
length: 12

CDR3: CASSVSIVASYEQYF
DNA: TGTGCCAGCAGTGTATCGATTGTGGCCTCCTACGAGCAGTACTTC
J: TRBJ2-7
size: NA
D: NA
V: TRBV2
length: 15

CDR3: CASSPLVGGGYYGYTF
DNA: TGTGCCAGCAGCCCCCTAGTGGGGGGAGGGTACTATGGCTACACCTTC
J: TRBJ1-2
size: NA
D: NA
V: TRBV27
length: 16